The rows below give T cell receptor beta chains drawn from one sample of a study of blood T cells in healthy people across ages. TCRdb passed the 5' RACE reads through MiXCR, listing each CDR3 protein once. The table records about 690,000 distinct CDR3 sequences, approximately 40% of them present only once. The sequencing sample was made of blood. All receptors come from a man aged 80 or over in good health. CDR3s include the opening cysteine and the closing phenylalanine or tryptophan. D genes are given only for firm matches. Size tells how often a clone was seen (once, few, many) or the class of an expanded clone, and some rows leave it out.

D	size	J	V	DNA	CDR3
TRBD1	once	TRBJ2-4	TRBV7-8	TGTGCCAGCAGCCCCCAGGGGGCCCGAGCCAAAAACATTCAGTACTTC	CASSPQGARAKNIQYF
.	.	TRBJ2-2	TRBV6-2/TRBV6-3	TGTGCCAGCAGTGACCTGAAGCCCGGGGAGCTGTTTTTT	CASSDLKPGELFF
TRBD1	.	TRBJ1-2	TRBV12-3/TRBV12-4	TGTGCCAGCAGTTTTGGACAGGGGCCCTACTATGGCTACACCTTC	CASSFGQGPYYGYTF
.	few	TRBJ1-2	TRBV20-1	TGCAGTGCTAGAGAACTCTTAAGCGCAATCGTGGCCGGCTACACCTTC	CSARELLSAIVAGYTF
TRBD1	few	TRBJ2-4	TRBV6-2/TRBV6-3	TGTGCCAGCAGCCCCGCAGGACAGGGGGCGTTGAACATTCAGTACTTC	CASSPAGQGALNIQYF
TRBD2	.	TRBJ2-7	TRBV28	TGTGCCAGCGGCGATCTTAGCGGGGGTAGCCACGAGCAGTACTTC	CASGDLSGGSHEQYF
.	.	TRBJ1-2	TRBV25-1	TGTGCCAGCAGTGAGAGGGAGGCGATGAGCTACACCTTC	CASSEREAMSYTF
TRBD2	few	TRBJ2-7	TRBV11-2	TGTGCCAGCAGCTTAAGGACTAGCGCTTCCTACGAGCAGTACTTC	CASSLRTSASYEQYF
.	.	TRBJ1-5	TRBV6-2/TRBV6-3	TGTGCCAGCAGCCCCCGCGGGGAGGGCAATCAGCCCCAGCATTTT	CASSPRGEGNQPQHF
TRBD1	.	TRBJ1-5	TRBV20-1	TGCAGTGCCTGGACAGGGCCTAGCAATCAGCCCCAGCATTTT	CSAWTGPSNQPQHF
TRBD1	few	TRBJ2-7	TRBV20-1	TGCAGTGCTGGACAGGGGCCCTACGAGCAGTACTTC	CSAGQGPYEQYF
TRBD1	.	TRBJ1-1	TRBV6-1	TGTGCCAGCAGTGAAAGCGGGACAGGCCGGACGGGAGCTTTCTTT	CASSESGTGRTGAFF
TRBD1	few	TRBJ2-3	TRBV9	TGTGCCAGCAGCTTACAGGGGGGACAGAGCACAGATACGCAGTATTTT	CASSLQGGQSTDTQYF
.	few	TRBJ2-1	TRBV20-1	TGCAGTGCCCCGGTGGCGACTAGTATCGGTGAGCAGTTCTTC	CSAPVATSIGEQFF
.	.	TRBJ1-5	TRBV27	TGTGCCAGCAGACCTCGGGGGGGCAATCAGCCCCAGCATTTT	CASRPRGGNQPQHF
.	few	TRBJ2-2	TRBV7-2	TGTGCCAGCAGCCGCGTGGCGGGGCCAGGGGCCGGGGAGCTGTTTTTT	CASSRVAGPGAGELFF
TRBD2	few	TRBJ2-1	TRBV5-6	TGTGCCAGCAGCTTGGCCGGGAAGGCGGGAGGCAGGAATGAGCAGTTCTTC	CASSLAGKAGGRNEQFF
.	many	TRBJ2-3	TRBV10-3	TGTGCCATCGGGACAGATACGCAGTATTTT	CAIGTDTQYF
.	few	TRBJ2-3	TRBV11-2	TGTGCCAGCAGCTTAGATCTCCCCCCAGATACGCAGTATTTT	CASSLDLPPDTQYF
.	.	TRBJ1-1	TRBV7-9	TGTGCCAGCAGCTTCTGGAAGCAGGCGGGCACTGAAGCTTTCTTT	CASSFWKQAGTEAFF
TRBD2	.	TRBJ2-5	TRBV20-1	TGCAGTGCTAGTTTTGGGCTTGGAAGAGCGGGGGTCTCCGAGACCCAGTACTTC	CSASFGLGRAGVSETQYF
.	.	TRBJ2-3	TRBV12-3/TRBV12-4	TGTGCCAGCAGTACCACTTTAGATACGCAGTATTTT	CASSTTLDTQYF
.	.	TRBJ2-3	TRBV25-1	TGTGCCAGCAGCAAGAGGGGGGATCGCACAGATACGCAGTATTTT	CASSKRGDRTDTQYF
.	few	TRBJ2-7	TRBV29-1	TGCAGCGCCCTAGTCGGTGAGCAGTACTTC	CSALVGEQYF
.	.	TRBJ2-5	TRBV5-1	TGCGCCAGCAGCTCCACGACGTCCTACAATGAGCAGTACTTC	CASSSTTSYNEQYF
TRBD2	.	TRBJ2-1	TRBV6-1	TGTGCCAGCAGTCGGAGTCTAGCGGGAGTCAATGAGCAGTTCTTC	CASSRSLAGVNEQFF
TRBD2	once	TRBJ2-1	TRBV7-2	TGTACCAGCAGCTTAGGACCGGGACTAGCGGACTACAATGAGCAGTTCTTC	CTSSLGPGLADYNEQFF
.	few	TRBJ1-4	TRBV7-2	TGTGCCAGCAGCTTAGGGTTACTCCAAACGACGGAAAAACTGTTTTTT	CASSLGLLQTTEKLFF
TRBD2	.	TRBJ2-3	TRBV7-2	TGTGCCAGCAGGTCAGGGAGGGGCACGCAGTATTTT	CASRSGRGTQYF
.	.	TRBJ2-5	TRBV20-1	TGCAGTGCTCATTCAGGGCTGGAGATGGAGACCCAGTACTTC	CSAHSGLEMETQYF
.	few	TRBJ2-7	TRBV4-1	TGCGCCAGCAGCCAAGAAAGGGTCAGGGCCTACGAGCAGTACTTC	CASSQERVRAYEQYF
.	.	TRBJ1-2	TRBV2	TGTGCCAGCAACCCAGGCGGCGGCTACACCTTC	CASNPGGGYTF
.	.	TRBJ1-3	TRBV6-5	TGTGCCAGCAGTTACAAGGGTGGCGAAAACACCATATATTTT	CASSYKGGENTIYF
TRBD1	.	TRBJ1-2	TRBV3-1	TGTGCCAGCAGCCAGGAACAGGGGCATGGCTACACCTTC	CASSQEQGHGYTF
TRBD1	.	TRBJ2-2	TRBV5-1	TGCGCCAGCAGCAGGGACAGGGTAAACACCGGGGAGCTGTTTTTT	CASSRDRVNTGELFF
TRBD2	.	TRBJ2-7	TRBV29-1	TGCAGCGTTGCGCGCGTCACTAGCGGGAGTTTCTACGAGCAGTACTTC	CSVARVTSGSFYEQYF
TRBD1	many	TRBJ2-3	TRBV29-1	TGCAGCGCTACAGGGGGAGGTACCACAGATACGCAGTATTTT	CSATGGGTTDTQYF
.	.	TRBJ1-2	TRBV12-5	TGTGCTAGTGGTCCAACTAATGCCCAGGGGCGAGCTAACTATGGCTACACCTTC	CASGPTNAQGRANYGYTF
.	few	TRBJ2-3	TRBV10-1	TGCGCCAGCAGTGCGGTGAAAAGAGGGGATACGCAGTATTTT	CASSAVKRGDTQYF
TRBD2	few	TRBJ2-3	TRBV15	TGTGCCACCAGCTCGAGCAGACTAGCGGGGTACACAGATACGCAGTATTTT	CATSSSRLAGYTDTQYF
TRBD1	.	TRBJ1-5	TRBV20-1	TGCAGTGCCAGCGGGACAGAGAATCAGCCCCAGCATTTT	CSASGTENQPQHF
.	few	TRBJ2-3	TRBV5-1	TGCGCCAGCAGCTTATTCGAGGTCGGCACAGATACGCAGTATTTT	CASSLFEVGTDTQYF
.	.	TRBJ2-7	TRBV5-1	TGCGCCAGCAGGGAAGCGCGCGGGCTGGGCGAGCAGTACTTC	CASREARGLGEQYF
TRBD2	.	TRBJ2-1	TRBV7-2	TGTGCCAGCAGCGGGCTAGCGGGGATGTCCTACAATGAGCAGTTCTTC	CASSGLAGMSYNEQFF
TRBD2	few	TRBJ2-7	TRBV4-3	TGCGCCAGCAGCCACCGGACTAGCGGGGTCTACGAGCAGTACTTC	CASSHRTSGVYEQYF
.	.	TRBJ1-3	TRBV5-1	TGCGCCAGCAGCTTGGAGGTCCTAACTTCTGGAAACACCATATATTTT	CASSLEVLTSGNTIYF
.	.	TRBJ1-5	TRBV6-2/TRBV6-3	TGTGCCAGCAGGGCGGCTAGCAATCAGCCCCAGCATTTT	CASRAASNQPQHF
TRBD2	few	TRBJ2-1	TRBV7-2	TGTGCCAGCAGCTTAAAGAGCGGGGGGCGGAGTGAGCAGTTCTTC	CASSLKSGGRSEQFF
.	.	TRBJ1-5	TRBV12-3/TRBV12-4	TGTGCCAGCAGTTTAAGGCAGAATAGCAATCAGCCCCAGCATTTT	CASSLRQNSNQPQHF
.	.	TRBJ2-3	TRBV5-6	TGTGCCAGCTCTCATACAGGGCGAGGGGCAGATACGCAGTATTTT	CASSHTGRGADTQYF
TRBD2	few	TRBJ2-1	TRBV9	TGTGCCAGCAGCGTAGCTGGAGCGGGGGGGCAGAATGAGCAGTTCTTC	CASSVAGAGGQNEQFF
TRBD1	.	TRBJ1-2	TRBV7-3	TGTGCCAGCAGCCCACAAGGACAGGATTATGGCTACACCTTC	CASSPQGQDYGYTF
.	.	TRBJ1-6	TRBV30	TGTGCCTGGAGGGGGCAGGGGCTGAATTCACCCCTCCACTTT	CAWRGQGLNSPLHF
TRBD2	.	TRBJ2-1	TRBV20-1	TGCAGTGCTAGATTACCCGGGACTAGATTTAATGAGCAGTTCTTC	CSARLPGTRFNEQFF